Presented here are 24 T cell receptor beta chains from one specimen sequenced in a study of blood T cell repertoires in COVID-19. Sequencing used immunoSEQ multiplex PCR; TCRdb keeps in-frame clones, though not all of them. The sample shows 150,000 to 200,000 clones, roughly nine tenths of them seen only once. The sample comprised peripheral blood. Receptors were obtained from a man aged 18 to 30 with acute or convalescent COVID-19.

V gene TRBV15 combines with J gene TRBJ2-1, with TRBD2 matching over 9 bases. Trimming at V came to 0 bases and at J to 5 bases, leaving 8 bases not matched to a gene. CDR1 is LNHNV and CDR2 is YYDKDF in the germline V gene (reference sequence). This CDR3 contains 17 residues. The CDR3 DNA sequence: TGTGCCACCAGCAGAGATCTTTCTAGCGGGGTGAACAATGAGCAGTTCTTC. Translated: CATSRDLSSGVNNEQFF.

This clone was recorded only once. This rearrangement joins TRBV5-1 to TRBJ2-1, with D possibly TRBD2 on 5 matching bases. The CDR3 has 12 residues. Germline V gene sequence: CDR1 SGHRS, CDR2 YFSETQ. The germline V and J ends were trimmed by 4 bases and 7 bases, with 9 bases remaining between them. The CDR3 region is CASSTGWNEQFF. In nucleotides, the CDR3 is TGCGCCAGCAGCACGGGGTGGAATGAGCAGTTCTTC.

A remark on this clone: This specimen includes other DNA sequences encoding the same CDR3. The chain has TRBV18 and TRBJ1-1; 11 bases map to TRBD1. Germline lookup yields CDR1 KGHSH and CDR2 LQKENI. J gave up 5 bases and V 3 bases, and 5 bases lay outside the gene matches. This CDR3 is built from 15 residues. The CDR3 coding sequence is TGTGCCAGCTCACCTGGGACAGGGGGGGGAACTGAAGCTTTCTTT. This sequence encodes CASSPGTGGGTEAFF.

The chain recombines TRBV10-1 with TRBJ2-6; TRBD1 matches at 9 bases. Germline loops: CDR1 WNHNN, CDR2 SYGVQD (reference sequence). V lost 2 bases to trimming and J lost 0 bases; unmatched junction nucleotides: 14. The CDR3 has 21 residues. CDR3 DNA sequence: TGCGCCAGCAGTGAGCGAACAGGGACAGGGAACAACCGCTCTGGGGCCAACGTCCTGACTTTC. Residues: CASSERTGTGNNRSGANVLTF.

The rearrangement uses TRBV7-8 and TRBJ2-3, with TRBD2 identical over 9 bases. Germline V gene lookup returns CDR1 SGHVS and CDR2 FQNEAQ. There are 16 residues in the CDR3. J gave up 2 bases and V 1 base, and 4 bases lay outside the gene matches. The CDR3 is CASSLGGLAVTDTQYF. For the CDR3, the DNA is TGTGCCAGCAGCTTAGGGGGACTAGCTGTCACAGATACGCAGTATTTT.

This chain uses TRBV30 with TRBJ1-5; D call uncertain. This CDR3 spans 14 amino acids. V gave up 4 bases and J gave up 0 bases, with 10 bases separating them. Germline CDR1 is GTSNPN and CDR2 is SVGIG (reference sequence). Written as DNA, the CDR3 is TGTGCCTGGACTACCCCGTATAGCAATCAGCCCCAGCATTTT. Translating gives CAWTTPYSNQPQHF.

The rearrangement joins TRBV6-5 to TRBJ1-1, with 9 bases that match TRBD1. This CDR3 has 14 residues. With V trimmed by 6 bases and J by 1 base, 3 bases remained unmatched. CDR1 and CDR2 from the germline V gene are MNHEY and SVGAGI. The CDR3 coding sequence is TGTGCCAGCAGGGGGACAGGGTCGAACACTGAAGCTTTCTTT. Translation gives CASRGTGSNTEAFF.

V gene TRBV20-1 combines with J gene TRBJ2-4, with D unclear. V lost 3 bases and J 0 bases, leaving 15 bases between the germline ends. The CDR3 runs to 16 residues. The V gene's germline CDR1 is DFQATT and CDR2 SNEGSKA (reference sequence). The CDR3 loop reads CSASEKTSSAKNIQYF. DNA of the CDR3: TGCAGTGCTAGTGAAAAGACAAGCTCAGCCAAAAACATTCAGTACTTC.

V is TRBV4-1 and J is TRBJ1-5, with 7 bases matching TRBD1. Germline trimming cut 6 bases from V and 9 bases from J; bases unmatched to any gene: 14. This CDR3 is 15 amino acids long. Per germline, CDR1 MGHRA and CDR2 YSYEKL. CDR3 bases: TGCGCCAGCAGGGAAGGGGGCCAGGGCAGTTGGCCCCAGCATTTT. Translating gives CASREGGQGSWPQHF.

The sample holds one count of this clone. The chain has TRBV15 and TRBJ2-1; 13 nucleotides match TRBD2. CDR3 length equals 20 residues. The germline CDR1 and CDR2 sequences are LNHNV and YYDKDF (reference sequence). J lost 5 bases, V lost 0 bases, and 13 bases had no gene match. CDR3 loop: CATSRETFILLAGGDNEQFF. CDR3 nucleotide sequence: TGTGCCACCAGCAGAGAGACTTTTATCCTACTAGCGGGGGGGGACAATGAGCAGTTCTTC.

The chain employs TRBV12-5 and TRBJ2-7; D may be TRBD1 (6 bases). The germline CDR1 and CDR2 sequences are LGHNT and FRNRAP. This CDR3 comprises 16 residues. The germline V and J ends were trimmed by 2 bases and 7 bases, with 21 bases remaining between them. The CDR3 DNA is TGTGCTAGTGGTTTGCCCCGGACAGCAGCAGATGGGGAGCAGTACTTC. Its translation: CASGLPRTAADGEQYF.

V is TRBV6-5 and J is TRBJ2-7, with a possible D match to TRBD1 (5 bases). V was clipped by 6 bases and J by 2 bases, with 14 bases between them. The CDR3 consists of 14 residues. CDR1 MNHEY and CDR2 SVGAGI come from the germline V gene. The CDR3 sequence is CASRETAGTYEQYF. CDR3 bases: TGTGCCAGCAGGGAGACGGCAGGGACCTACGAGCAGTACTTC.

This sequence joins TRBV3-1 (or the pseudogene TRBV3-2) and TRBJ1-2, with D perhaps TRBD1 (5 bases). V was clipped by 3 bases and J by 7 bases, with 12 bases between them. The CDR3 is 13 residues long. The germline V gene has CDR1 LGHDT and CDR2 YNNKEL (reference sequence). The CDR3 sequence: CASSQRGGSGYTF. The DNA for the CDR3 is TGTGCCAGCAGCCAGAGGGGAGGAAGTGGCTACACCTTC.

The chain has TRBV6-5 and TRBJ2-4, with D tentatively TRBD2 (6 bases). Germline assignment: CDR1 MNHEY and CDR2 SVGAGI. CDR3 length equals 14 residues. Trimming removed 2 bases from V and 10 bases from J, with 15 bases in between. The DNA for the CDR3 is TGTGCCAGCAGTTACCCCGACCTCCGGGGGATTCAGTACTTC. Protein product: CASSYPDLRGIQYF.

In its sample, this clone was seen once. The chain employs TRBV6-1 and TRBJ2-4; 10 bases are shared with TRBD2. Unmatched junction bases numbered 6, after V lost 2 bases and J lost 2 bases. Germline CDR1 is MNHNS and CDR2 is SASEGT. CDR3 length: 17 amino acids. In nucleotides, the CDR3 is TGTGCCAGCAGTGAAAGTAGCGGGGGGATCTCCAAAAACATTCAGTACTTC. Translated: CASSESSGGISKNIQYF.

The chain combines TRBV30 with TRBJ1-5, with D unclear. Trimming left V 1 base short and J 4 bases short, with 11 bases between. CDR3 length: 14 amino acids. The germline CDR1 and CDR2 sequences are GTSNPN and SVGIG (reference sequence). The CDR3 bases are TGTGCCTGGAGTGGACACCTCGGTAATCAGCCCCAGCATTTT. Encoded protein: CAWSGHLGNQPQHF. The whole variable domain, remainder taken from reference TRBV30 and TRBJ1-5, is SQTIHQWPATLVQPVGSPLSLECTVEGTSNPNLYWYRQAAGRGLQLLFYSVGIGQISSEVPQNLSASRPQDRQFILSSKKLLLSDSGFYLCAWSGHLGNQPQHFGDGTRLSIL.

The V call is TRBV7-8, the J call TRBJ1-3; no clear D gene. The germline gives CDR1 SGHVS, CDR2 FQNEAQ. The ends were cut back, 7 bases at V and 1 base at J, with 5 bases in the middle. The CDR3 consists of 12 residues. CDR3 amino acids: CASTLSGNTIYF. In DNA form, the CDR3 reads TGTGCCAGCACCCTATCTGGAAACACCATATATTTT. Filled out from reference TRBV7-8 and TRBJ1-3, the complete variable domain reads GAGVSQSPRYKVAKRGQDVALRCDPISGHVSLFWYQQALGQGPEFLTYFQNEAQLDKSGLPSDRFFAERPEGSVSTLKIQRTQQEDSAVYLCASTLSGNTIYFGEGSWLTVV.

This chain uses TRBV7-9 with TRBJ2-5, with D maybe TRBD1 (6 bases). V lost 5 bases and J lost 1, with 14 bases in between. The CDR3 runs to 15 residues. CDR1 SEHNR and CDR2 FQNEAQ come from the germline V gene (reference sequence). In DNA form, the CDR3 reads TGTGCCAGCAGCCAGGTACTGGGGGCCCAAGAGACCCAGTACTTC. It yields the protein CASSQVLGAQETQYF.

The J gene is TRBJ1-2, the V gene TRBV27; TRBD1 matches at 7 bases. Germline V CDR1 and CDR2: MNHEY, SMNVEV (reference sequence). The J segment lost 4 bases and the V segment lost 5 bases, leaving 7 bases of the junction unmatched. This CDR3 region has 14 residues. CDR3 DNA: TGTGCCAGCAGTCCCCGACAGGGTGGCTATGGCTACACCTTC. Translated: CASSPRQGGYGYTF.

The CDR3 DNA reads TGTGCCAGCAGACCCGGGACAGGGGAAAACACCATATATTTT. Protein: CASRPGTGENTIYF. This chain joins TRBV7-9 and TRBJ1-3; 10 bases map to TRBD1. With 6 bases clipped from V and 6 bases from J, the junction kept 5 bases outside the gene matches. CDR3 length equals 14 residues. Germline lookup yields CDR1 SEHNR and CDR2 FQNEAQ (reference sequence).

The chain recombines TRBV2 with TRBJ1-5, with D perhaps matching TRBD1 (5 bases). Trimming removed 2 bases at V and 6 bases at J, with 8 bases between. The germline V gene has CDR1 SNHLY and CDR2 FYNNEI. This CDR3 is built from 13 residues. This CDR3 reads CASSERGTQPQHF. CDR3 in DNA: TGTGCCAGCAGTGAACGGGGGACTCAGCCCCAGCATTTT.

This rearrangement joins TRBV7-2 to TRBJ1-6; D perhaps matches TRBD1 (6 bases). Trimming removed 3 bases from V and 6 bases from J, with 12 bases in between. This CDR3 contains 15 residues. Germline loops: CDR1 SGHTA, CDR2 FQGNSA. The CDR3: CASSFSTGSNSPLHF. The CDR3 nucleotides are TGTGCCAGCAGCTTCTCTACAGGGAGTAATTCACCCCTCCACTTT.

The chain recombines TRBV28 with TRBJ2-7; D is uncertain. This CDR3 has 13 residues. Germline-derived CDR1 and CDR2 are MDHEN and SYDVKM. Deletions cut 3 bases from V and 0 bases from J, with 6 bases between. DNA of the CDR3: TGTGCCAGCAGTTTGTCTAGCTCCTACGAGCAGTACGTC. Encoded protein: CASSLSSSYEQYV.

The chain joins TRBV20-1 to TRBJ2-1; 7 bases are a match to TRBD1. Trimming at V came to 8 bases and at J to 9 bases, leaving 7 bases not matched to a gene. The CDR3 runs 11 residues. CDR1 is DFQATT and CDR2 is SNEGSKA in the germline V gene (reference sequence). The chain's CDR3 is CSPKGAVEQFF. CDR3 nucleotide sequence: TGCAGTCCGAAGGGGGCGGTTGAGCAGTTCTTC.